This T cell receptor (beta chain) came from a study of cytomegalovirus exposure and HLA in healthy donors (dated by TCRdb to 2016 to 2017). For the study in its entirety: According to an earlier analysis of 550 to 750 of the donors, roughly 180 million T cells yielded 90 million to 140 million unique TCR beta sequences and roughly 280 Gb of sequence data. The study aimed to test whether signatures of past pathogen exposure could be identified by cataloging public T cell receptors. About 5 DR-DQ haplotypes were handled as single units for association and clustering, since linkage in the cohort was strong. Across 300 to 400 genotyped donors of the cohort, an average of roughly 230,000 unique TCR beta nucleotide sequences per donor were sequenced, and around 19% of those sequences were non-productive. The genetic ancestry cluster associated with self-reported Caucasian donors included about 81% of the roughly 400 genotyped donors. All discovery cohort repertoires had been generated on a single sequencing platform. Rather than using new phenotypic data, the later analysis identified candidate immune exposures from TCR beta sequences and from how often those sequences occurred across donors. A later analysis re-examined previously published TCR beta repertoires from roughly 720 donors and added high-resolution HLA genotyping to investigate patterns of TCR occurrence. Approximately 300 gigabases of sequencing data and about 92 million unique TCR sequences made up an early release that covered approximately 620 HLA-typed donors. Using immunosequencing, the study profiled T cell repertoires from about 610 subjects and related those repertoires to cytomegalovirus serostatus. In addition to the first cohort of approximately 650 subjects, a separate validation cohort of some 120 different subjects was used. The study combined high-throughput TCR immunosequencing, statistical association of individual TCRs with disease status, and machine learning to predict cytomegalovirus infection status. A later genetic analysis used genome-wide SNP genotypes for 398 of the 666 donors, treating that subset as a discovery cohort. HLA typing included class I and class II loci at four-digit resolution. Typing coverage varied by locus: roughly 629-630 donors for A, B, C, DRB1 and DQB1; roughly 510 for DQA1; about 570 for DPA1; fewer than 480 for DPB1. Donor age, sex, ethnicity and CMV serostatus were compiled alongside the repertoire data. To decide whether each TCR beta V gene segment behaved as functional or pseudogenic, an earlier analysis of over 500 of the donors relied on high-throughput TCR beta sequencing.

Findings and caveats that apply to the study as a whole: Linkage disequilibrium might explain the correlated functional status among segregating V segments, but an unknown experimental factor could not be ruled out. A cluster of highly shared sequence variants was judged likely to be a technical artifact of the sequencing pipeline. The presence/absence analyses assumed that sequencing depth was roughly uniform across donors, and that assumption may not be true. A later analysis found that HLA-associated TCR beta chains were more clonally expanded and had lower generation probabilities than equally common non-associated chains. In both the original and validation cohorts, the classifier was reported to diagnose cytomegalovirus status with high specificity and sensitivity. CMV serostatus was the only immune exposure information available for the cohort. Specific HLA alleles were associated with more than 15,000 TCR beta sequences at a false discovery rate of 0.05 in a later analysis. In a later genetic analysis, a missense DCLRE1C variant was associated with V-gene and J-gene trimming of TCR beta chains, and the association was replicated in an independent cohort. In an earlier analysis of around 500 of the donors, most TCR beta V segments appeared in productive rearrangements about 87% or about 30% of the time, broadly matching IMGT annotations. Because HLA typing was unavailable for some donors at each locus, only the typed subset was used in association tests. Because counts were too low, roughly 16 rarely observed V segments, including chromosome 9 orphons, were left out of the earlier analysis of approximately 580 of the donors. A further reported finding was that TCR beta sequences accurately predicted the HLA-A and HLA-B alleles for most subjects in the first cohort. The 87-base-pair reads could not distinguish some IMGT-functional V segments, including TRBV6-2 and TRBV6-3, so those segments were excluded. Assigning TCR associations to individual alleles was difficult when HLA alleles, especially DR and DQ, strongly co-occurred. Several of the top co-occurrence clusters appeared to be linked to parvovirus B19, influenza, CMV and Epstein-Barr virus, according to a later analysis. Three of the identified cytomegalovirus-associated TCR beta chains were confirmed in vitro to be specific for cytomegalovirus antigens. In a later analysis, the rate of TCR association differed among HLA loci, with DRB1 alleles having the most associated TCRs and HLA-C alleles having the fewest. Only TCR beta chains were sequenced in this cohort, and the absence of alpha or paired-chain data limited detectable features. Most CMV-associated TCR beta chains appeared to be HLA-restricted in a later analysis, and the HLA associations seemed to be driven largely by CMV exposure. The study gave a list of about 160 TCR beta chains associated with cytomegalovirus. Most TCR sequences were observed very rarely across donors, whereas some public TCRs were present in many individuals. The authors suggested that the approach could potentially be generalized to other disease states and immunological phenotypes. Compared with the 666-donor mean, donors in an Asian-associated ancestry cluster had fewer N-insertions in productive TCRs, according to a later genetic analysis.

In total, approximately 610 healthy bone marrow donors made up the cohort. All cohort members were sampled while nominally healthy, although unrecorded immune exposures were likely present. The donor tested CMV seropositive and was one of the 289 seropositive cohort members. A peripheral blood sample was collected from each donor, and TCR beta sequencing was performed on peripheral blood mononuclear cells. The Qiagen DNeasy Blood Extraction Kit was used to extract genomic DNA from the blood cell samples. V is shortened by 4 bases, J by 0 bases, and the region joining them spans 11 bases. Inclusive of the bounding cysteine and phenylalanine, the CDR3 is 15 residues long. The retained sequence is limited to the CDR3, 45 bases, with the frame set at the first base. The germline V gene encodes CDR1 SGHRS and CDR2 YFSETQ. Receptors were amplified or captured by the immunoSEQ multiplex PCR assay. A mixture of 60 forward primers for TCR Vbeta segments and 13 reverse primers for TCR Jbeta segments was used in the multiplex PCR. The CDR3 region of rearranged TCR beta genes was amplified from genomic DNA by a multiplex PCR assay. The amplified TCR beta libraries were sequenced on the Illumina HiSeq System as 87-base-pair reads. In the original analysis: A later analysis tallied tens of millions of unique TCR beta chains across the 660 or so repertoires, and approximately 12 million of those chains were shared by two or more donors. A nearest-neighbor algorithm error-corrected the raw reads and collapsed the reads into unique sequences, merging closely related sequences to remove PCR and sequencing errors. Alignment of CDR3 sequences to IMGT reference sequences was used to assign V, D and J gene segments. For a sequence to be retained, at least a six-nucleotide match to both a V gene segment and a J gene segment was required. Rearrangements were classified as productive when the CDR3 lacked stop codons and remained in frame with V and J, and all other rearrangements were classified as non-productive. Following IMGT convention, CDR3 was defined as the stretch from the second conserved V-encoded cysteine up to the conserved J-encoded phenylalanine. In an earlier analysis of 587 of the donors, sequences lacking an unambiguous match to a single V gene segment were excluded. An earlier analysis of just under 600 of the donors called V segments functional above 56.7% productive rearrangements and segregating when the between-donor standard deviation exceeded 5%. A statistical classification framework was built to diagnose cytomegalovirus status from the catalog of TCR beta chain sequences. In a later analysis, V and J genes were assigned by comparing TCR nucleotide sequences against IMGT/GENE-DB human TR gene sequences. Using the TCRdist pipeline, a later analysis assigned CDR3 sequences along with most-parsimonious VDJ recombination scenarios. In a later analysis, each TCR beta chain was defined by its CDR3 amino acid sequence together with its V-gene family, and reads without a unique V-gene family were excluded. In a later analysis, a few hundred highly shared, low-generation-probability nucleotide sequences were removed to address suspected cross-contamination and a sequencing artifact. In a later analysis, a clonal expansion index for each public chain was calculated from normalized within-repertoire ranks of inferred template counts. In a later analysis, generation probabilities were computed using a VDJ recombination model fitted to out-of-frame rearrangements, and the results were checked against IGoR. Hypergeometric tests were used in a later analysis to score TCR-TCR, TCR-HLA and TCR-CMV co-occurrence, with a repertoire-size bias correction applied to the TCR pairs. False discovery rates were estimated in a later analysis by permuting HLA or CMV assignments 20 times. In a later analysis, co-occurring TCRs were grouped using DBSCAN, and TCRdist sequence similarity was added for clustering within HLA-allele-positive subsets. Repertoires with fewer than 30,000 or more than 120,000 public chains, plus five repertoires with anomalous nucleotide sharing, were excluded from co-occurrence clustering. Not all clones reach the TCRdb copy of this immuneACCESS table, which keeps in-frame sequences only. Checked studies attribute under half of the gap to unresolved V genes and leave the rest unexplained. That table is the source of V, J and clone size, and D and trimming were worked out from the DNA. Within this sample are tens of thousands of clones, with around 87% of them counted one time only. The ten largest make up 6.5% to 9.5% of the sample.

Comment on this clone: Its antigen is currently not known. Within one base of it there is no much larger clone, and no base qualities were kept.

The specimen was PBMCs. Here the chain combines TRBV5-1 and TRBJ1-3, with the D gene not clear enough to name. The clonotype was recovered from a woman aged 35 to 49 in good health and CMV-seropositive. The nucleotides are TGCGCCAGCAGCACAGACCGGTACTCTGGAAACACCATATATTTT. Its translation reads: CASSTDRYSGNTIYF.